A selection of T cell receptor beta chains follows, all from one sample in a study of shared clonotypes between healthy human individuals. Here immunoSEQ multiplex PCR was the method, and the copy in TCRdb shows in-frame clones only, minus some. Of about 2.4 million clones in the sample, over 85% were seen once. What was sequenced was naive CD4+ T cells from PBMCs. These receptors were collected from a man aged 18 to 30 in good health. Some clones in this sample may be carry-over from other donors' samples. Each CDR3 is given with its conserved first and last residue. The order of the fields is D gene, J gene, clone size, V gene, CDR3 protein, CDR3 DNA. D genes are given only for firm matches. Clone size is not always given. Where it is, it says once, few, many or a class for expanded clones.

-	TRBJ2-7	-	TRBV7-9	CASRPEGARLYEQYF	TGTGCCAGCAGGCCGGAGGGGGCGCGGCTCTACGAGCAGTACTTC
TRBD1	TRBJ1-1	-	TRBV28	CASSVRDRVGEAFF	TGTGCCAGCAGTGTCCGGGACAGGGTGGGTGAAGCTTTCTTT
TRBD1	TRBJ1-1	few	TRBV5-4	CASARDRNTEAFF	TGTGCCAGCGCGAGGGACAGAAACACTGAAGCTTTCTTT
TRBD1	TRBJ2-1	once	TRBV6-1	CASRGTAENEQFF	TGTGCCAGCAGGGGGACAGCGGAAAATGAGCAGTTCTTC
TRBD2	TRBJ2-3	once	TRBV28	CASSELAERTDTQYF	TGTGCCAGCAGCGAGCTAGCGGAACGCACAGATACGCAGTATTTT
-	TRBJ1-1	-	TRBV5-1	CASRGGAGNTEAFF	TGCGCCAGCAGGGGAGGGGCCGGGAACACTGAAGCTTTCTTT
-	TRBJ2-7	-	TRBV6-5	CASSYVREATYEQYF	TGTGCCAGCAGTTACGTGAGGGAGGCGACCTACGAGCAGTACTTC
TRBD1	TRBJ2-7	-	TRBV18	CASSPSRQGAYEQYF	TGTGCCAGCTCACCGAGCAGACAGGGGGCGTACGAGCAGTACTTC
TRBD1	TRBJ2-1	-	TRBV19	CASSTGQGGSYNEQFF	TGTGCCAGTAGTACGGGACAGGGAGGGTCCTACAATGAGCAGTTCTTC
TRBD1	TRBJ1-5	once	TRBV28	CASFEQGNQPQHF	TGTGCCAGCTTCGAACAGGGGAATCAGCCCCAGCATTTT
-	TRBJ2-3	-	TRBV11-2	CASSLGGDTQYF	TGTGCCAGCAGCCTAGGGGGAGATACGCAGTATTTT
-	TRBJ2-7	-	TRBV5-1	CASSLSAYEQYF	TGCGCCAGCAGCTTGTCGGCCTACGAGCAGTACTTC
TRBD1	TRBJ1-3	-	TRBV29-1	CSARGQVDTIYF	TGCAGCGCCCGGGGACAGGTGGACACCATATATTTT
-	TRBJ2-1	-	TRBV5-1	CASSLDRVNEQFF	TGCGCCAGCAGCTTGGACAGGGTTAATGAGCAGTTCTTC
-	TRBJ2-6	-	TRBV13	CASSLLWVGGSGANVLTF	TGTGCCAGCAGCTTGCTGTGGGTTGGGGGTTCTGGGGCCAACGTCCTGACTTTC
-	TRBJ1-4	-	TRBV2	CASSEGIGTNEKLFF	TGTGCCAGCAGTGAGGGGATCGGGACAAATGAAAAACTGTTTTTT
-	TRBJ1-2	-	TRBV7-3	CASEMDRPYGYTF	TGTGCCAGCGAAATGGACCGGCCGTATGGCTACACCTTC
TRBD1	TRBJ2-7	-	TRBV7-2	CASSPLGTGNPYEQYF	TGTGCCAGCAGCCCCTTAGGGACAGGGAATCCCTACGAGCAGTACTTC
-	TRBJ2-3	-	TRBV7-3	CASIPHLGSWEYF	TGTGCCAGCATCCCGCACTTGGGGAGTTGGGAGTATTTT
-	TRBJ2-3	-	TRBV9	CASSPRGGTDTQYF	TGTGCCAGCAGCCCCCGAGGGGGCACAGATACGCAGTATTTT
TRBD1	TRBJ1-4	-	TRBV5-1	CASRAGTVEKLFF	TGCGCCAGCAGAGCCGGGACAGTTGAAAAACTGTTTTTT
-	TRBJ2-7	-	TRBV28	CASSSRGIGYEQYF	TGTGCCAGCAGTTCTCGGGGTATAGGGTACGAGCAGTACTTC
TRBD2	TRBJ2-3	-	TRBV13	CASSLRTSGTDTQYF	TGTGCCAGCAGCTTGCGGACTAGCGGCACAGATACGCAGTATTTT
-	TRBJ2-7	-	TRBV5-4	CASTRGDSMSYEQYF	TGTGCCAGCACTCGAGGGGACTCGATGTCCTACGAGCAGTACTTC
-	TRBJ1-5	-	TRBV28	CASSTPFIFGEENQPQHF	TGTGCCAGCAGTACCCCCTTTATTTTCGGGGAGGAGAATCAGCCCCAGCATTTT
-	TRBJ1-1	-	TRBV29-1	CSVHRSTEAFF	TGCAGCGTTCACAGGTCCACTGAAGCTTTCTTT
-	TRBJ2-7	-	TRBV5-8	CASSLFNSYEQYF	TGTGCCAGCAGCTTGTTTAACTCCTACGAGCAGTACTTC
TRBD2	TRBJ2-1	-	TRBV9	CASSPGGGSSYNEQFF	TGTGCCAGCAGCCCCGGGGGGGGTAGCTCCTACAATGAGCAGTTCTTC